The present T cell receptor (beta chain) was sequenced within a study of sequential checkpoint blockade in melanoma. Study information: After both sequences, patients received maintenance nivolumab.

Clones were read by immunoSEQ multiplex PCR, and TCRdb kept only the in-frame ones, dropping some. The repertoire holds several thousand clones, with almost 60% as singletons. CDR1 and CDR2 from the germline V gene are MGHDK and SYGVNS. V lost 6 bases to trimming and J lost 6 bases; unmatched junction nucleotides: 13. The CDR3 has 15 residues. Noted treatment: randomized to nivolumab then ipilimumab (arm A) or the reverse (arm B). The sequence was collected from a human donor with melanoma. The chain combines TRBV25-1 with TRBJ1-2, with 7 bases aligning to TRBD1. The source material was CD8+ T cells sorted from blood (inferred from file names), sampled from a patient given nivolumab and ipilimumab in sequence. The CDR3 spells CASSEGDSRPDGYTF. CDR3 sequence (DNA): TGTGCCAGCAGCGAGGGGGACAGTCGCCCCGATGGCTACACCTTC.